This TCR beta chain was captured in a study of T cell responses to AZD1222 COVID-19 vaccine. Clones were read by immunoSEQ multiplex PCR, and TCRdb kept only the in-frame ones, dropping some. The data show 110,000 to 150,000 clones, 70% to 90% seen once. The CDR3 contains 11 residues. Germline V gene lookup returns CDR1 GTSNPN and CDR2 SVGIG (reference sequence). V dropped 0 bases and J dropped 6 bases, with 5 bases sitting between them. The V and J genes are TRBV30 and TRBJ1-1; unclear D gene. This TCR derives from an adult in good health. Specimen: peripheral blood, collected on day 0 of AZD1222 vaccination. In DNA form, the CDR3 reads TGTGCCTGGAGTGTAGGACCTGAAGCTTTCTTT. Protein product: CAWSVGPEAFF.